These 23 T cell receptor beta chains were all obtained from the same sample, sequenced in a study of CD8 T cells in ankylosing spondylitis. Via MiXCR, TCRdb re-called the 5' RACE reads, giving one row per CDR3 protein. The sample shows 130,000 or so distinct CDR3 sequences, about 6.4% of them seen only once. Sequenced material: blood, either unsorted or a sorted T cell fraction (not recorded which). The source of these receptors is a male donor with ankylosing spondylitis or in good health (not recorded which).

This clonotype showed up many times. The chain has TRBV20-1 and TRBJ2-2, with TRBD2 as a possible D gene (6 bases). CDR1 DFQATT and CDR2 SNEGSKA come from the germline V gene (reference sequence). The CDR3 spans 14 residues. The V gene lost 2 bases and the J gene lost 3 bases, with 10 bases spanning the gap. The CDR3 sequence is CSARSREDTGELFF. The CDR3 DNA sequence: TGCAGTGCTAGAAGTAGGGAGGACACCGGGGAGCTGTTTTTT.

The chain carries TRBV7-2 and TRBJ2-7; D is possibly TRBD2 (7 bases). The CDR3 spans 14 residues. V dropped 1 base and J dropped 4 bases, with 11 bases sitting between them. Germline values: CDR1 SGHTA, CDR2 FQGNSA. CDR3 residues: CASSLGGGAYEQYF. The CDR3 nucleotides are TGTGCCAGCAGCTTAGGAGGGGGGGCGTACGAGCAGTACTTC. Drawing the rest from reference TRBV7-2 and TRBJ2-7, the complete variable domain is GAGVSQSPSNKVTEKGKDVELRCDPISGHTALYWYRQSLGQGLEFLIYFQGNSAPDKSGLPSDRFSAERTGGSVSTLTIQRTQQEDSAVYLCASSLGGGAYEQYFGPGTRLTVT.

This clonotype was detected only a few times. The chain is built from TRBV30 and TRBJ2-5; D tentatively fits TRBD1 or TRBD2 (6 bases each). Germline-derived CDR1 and CDR2 are GTSNPN and SVGIG (reference sequence). The CDR3 totals 13 residues. The germline V and J ends were trimmed by 4 bases and 5 bases, with 14 bases remaining between them. DNA for the CDR3: TGTGCCTGGAAGGTGGACAGCGGGGAGACCCAGTACTTC. Its translation is CAWKVDSGETQYF.

The chain links TRBV3-1 to TRBJ2-5; D assignment may be TRBD1 or TRBD2 (5 bases each). The germline V gene has CDR1 LGHDT and CDR2 YNNKEL (reference sequence). The V end was cut by 10 bases, the J end by 0 bases, with 24 bases between. The CDR3 loop spans 17 amino acids. CDR3 nucleotides: TGTGCCACCTGCCAAGAGGTCAAGGGGACGTACCAAGAGACCCAGTACTTC. Translated, it gives CATCQEVKGTYQETQYF.

This clonotype has a count of ten or more. The chain combines TRBV7-9 with TRBJ2-3; the D is unclear. V was cut by 2 bases and J by 0 bases, with 9 bases left in between. From germline, CDR1 is SEHNR and CDR2 FQNEAQ (reference sequence). This CDR3 is 15 amino acids long. The CDR3: CASSLISSSTDTQYF. The DNA for the CDR3 is TGTGCCAGCAGCTTAATATCCTCTAGCACAGATACGCAGTATTTT.

This clonotype was counted ten times or more. The V and J genes are TRBV7-2 and TRBJ1-2, with TRBD1 as a possible D gene (5 bases). The CDR3 is made up of 16 amino acids. Per germline, CDR1 SGHTA and CDR2 FQGNSA. V lost 5 bases, J lost 3 bases, and 19 bases lay in between. CDR3 DNA sequence: TGTGCCAGCAGCAAGCGAACCTCGGACACCCACTATGGCTACACCTTC. Translating it yields CASSKRTSDTHYGYTF.

The V and J genes are TRBV5-1 and TRBJ2-1; TRBD1 matches at 9 bases. CDR1 and CDR2 from the germline V gene are SGHRS and YFSETQ. Unmatched junction bases numbered 10, after V lost 8 bases and J lost 4 bases. This CDR3 contains 15 residues. In DNA, the CDR3 is TGCGCCAGTAAACCTCCGGGACAGGGATACAATGAGCAGTTCTTC. As protein: CASKPPGQGYNEQFF.

This chain connects TRBV7-9 to TRBJ1-2; D is possibly TRBD1 (5 bases). V was pared by 7 bases and J by 4 bases, with 16 bases between. Germline lookup yields CDR1 SEHNR and CDR2 FQNEAQ (reference sequence). This CDR3 is 14 amino acids long. CDR3 DNA sequence: TGTGCCAGCACCTCTACAGGAGTTCCCTATGGCTACACCTTC. Translated: CASTSTGVPYGYTF.

The sample holds many counts of this clonotype. The chain employs TRBV28 and TRBJ2-1; the D gene is possibly TRBD2 (6 bases). Trimming cost V 2 bases and J 8 bases, with 13 bases left between them. The CDR3 extends over 14 amino acids. The germline gives CDR1 MDHEN, CDR2 SYDVKM. CDR3 DNA sequence: TGTGCCAGCAGTTTAGGGCAGGCGGGACATGAGCAGTTCTTC. Translated, it gives CASSLGQAGHEQFF.

This clonotype showed up many times. The chain combines TRBV29-1 with TRBJ1-2; unclear D gene. This CDR3 comprises 13 residues. Trimming removed 3 bases at V and 0 bases at J, with 8 bases between. Germline CDR1 reads SQVTM; CDR2 reads ANQGSEA. The CDR3 bases are TGCAGCGTTGACCGGGCGACTAACTATGGCTACACCTTC. Translation: CSVDRATNYGYTF.

This clonotype occurred many times. CDR3 DNA: TGCGCCAGCAGCTTTGCCGCGGGCACCGGGGAGCTGTTTTTT. Residues: CASSFAAGTGELFF. The chain combines TRBV5-1 with TRBJ2-2, with TRBD2 as a possible D gene (5 bases). The CDR3 has 14 amino acids. CDR1 is SGHRS, CDR2 YFSETQ, per germline. Trimming took 2 bases from V and 4 from J, leaving 9 bases between them.

This clonotype was seen ten or more times. The chain combines TRBV12-3 or TRBV12-4 with TRBJ1-5, with TRBD1 as a possible D gene (5 bases). The CDR3 loop spans 13 amino acids. V was cut by 5 bases and J by 4 bases, with 9 bases left in between. CDR3 sequence: CASSQGYNQPQHF. CDR3 coding DNA: TGTGCCAGCAGTCAGGGATATAATCAGCCCCAGCATTTT.

This clonotype was seen ten or more times. The chain joins TRBV4-2 to TRBJ2-2; possible D gene TRBD2, 6 bases. V shed 0 bases and J shed 5 bases, with 16 bases lying between them. Germline CDR1 and CDR2: LGHNA and YNFKEQ. This CDR3 is 17 amino acids long. CDR3 sequence reads: CASSQEVLGGDTGELFF. In DNA form, the CDR3 reads TGTGCCAGCAGCCAAGAGGTCCTGGGGGGTGATACCGGGGAGCTGTTTTTT.

This clonotype has at least ten counts. V is TRBV12-3 or TRBV12-4 and J is TRBJ2-1, with 11 bases aligning to TRBD2. This CDR3 region has 14 residues. V was clipped by 2 bases and J by 7 bases; unmatched bases: 1. The DNA of the CDR3 is TGTGCCAGCAGTTTAAGGACTAGCGGGAATGAGCAGTTCTTC. Encoded protein: CASSLRTSGNEQFF.

This clonotype was found many times. The gene calls are TRBV25-1 and TRBJ2-7, with D uncertain. Trimming left V 4 bases short and J 0 bases short, with 13 bases between. The CDR3 is 15 residues long. Looked up from germline, CDR1 is MGHDK and CDR2 is SYGVNS. The DNA of the CDR3 is TGTGCCAGCAGTGCATCCCAGGAGAGCTCCTACGAGCAGTACTTC. It yields the protein CASSASQESSYEQYF.

This clonotype was counted many times. This chain uses TRBV3-1 with TRBJ1-2; 7 nucleotides agree with TRBD1. The CDR3 contains 16 residues. Germline CDR1 is LGHDT and CDR2 is YNNKEL (reference sequence). V dropped 0 bases and J dropped 4; count of bases not matched to a gene: 8. CDR3 sequence (DNA): TGTGCCAGCAGCCAAGATACAGGGGCCCTATTCTATGGCTACACCTTC. Translating it yields CASSQDTGALFYGYTF.

This clonotype was seen ten or more times. This chain links TRBV12-3 or TRBV12-4 with TRBJ2-7; 9 bases align to TRBD1. The CDR3 covers 13 residues. Trimming removed 7 bases from V and 1 base from J; junction bases left unmatched: 2. CDR3 sequence (DNA): TGTGCCAGCACCGGGACAGGGTCCTACGAGCAGTACTTC. Translated, it gives CASTGTGSYEQYF.

In this sample, this clonotype turned up many times. The rearrangement uses TRBV5-1 and TRBJ1-5; the match to TRBD1 covers 7 bases. CDR3 length: 16 amino acids. Trimming removed 4 bases from V and 0 bases from J; junction bases left unmatched: 7. The germline gives CDR1 SGHRS, CDR2 YFSETQ. Here the CDR3 reads CASSPGDRASNQPQHF. CDR3 coding DNA: TGCGCCAGCAGCCCAGGTGACAGGGCTAGCAATCAGCCCCAGCATTTT.

This clonotype was counted ten times or more. V usage is TRBV10-3 and J usage is TRBJ2-6; D remains unclear. CDR1 ENHRY and CDR2 SYGVKD come from the germline V gene. The CDR3 runs 13 residues. V was pared by 8 bases and J by 2 bases, with 7 bases between. Here the CDR3 reads CAIGGTGANVLTF. The CDR3 DNA reads as TGTGCCATCGGTGGAACTGGGGCCAACGTCCTGACTTTC.

This clonotype was detected many times. The rearrangement links TRBV5-1 to TRBJ2-5; 11 bases map to TRBD2. The length of the CDR3 is 16 residues. V lost 0 bases, J lost 4 bases, and 5 bases stayed unmatched. CDR1 and CDR2 from the germline V gene are SGHRS and YFSETQ. Here the CDR3 DNA reads TGCGCCAGCAGCTTGGAAGTTAGCGGGGGGGCAGAGACCCAGTACTTC. Its translation: CASSLEVSGGAETQYF.

There are many counts of this clonotype. This chain joins TRBV5-1 and TRBJ2-2; the match to TRBD1 covers 8 bases. The trim removed 4 bases at V and 5 bases at J, leaving 7 bases unmatched. Looked up from germline, CDR1 is SGHRS and CDR2 is YFSETQ. The CDR3 length is 15 residues. CDR3 residues: CASSPRGQGTGELFF. CDR3 nucleotides: TGCGCCAGCAGCCCTCGAGGACAGGGAACCGGGGAGCTGTTTTTT.

CDR3 amino acids: CASSFAPDSIDGYTF. DNA for the CDR3: TGTGCCAGCAGTTTCGCCCCGGACAGTATCGATGGCTACACCTTC. This chain uses TRBV6-5 with TRBJ1-2; possible D gene TRBD1, 6 bases. The CDR3 covers 15 residues. V lost 4 bases to trimming and J lost 6 bases, with 18 bases between them. CDR1 MNHEY and CDR2 SVGAGI come from the germline V gene.

This clonotype came up a few times. The chain links TRBV5-1 to TRBJ1-2; 10 bases map to TRBD1. Germline V gene lookup returns CDR1 SGHRS and CDR2 YFSETQ. The junction had 11 bases not matched to a gene; V was cut back by 5 bases and J by 7 bases. The CDR3 length is 15 residues. CDR3 region: CASSSPGQGRTGYTF. In DNA, the CDR3 is TGCGCCAGCAGTTCCCCGGGACAGGGGAGAACTGGCTACACCTTC.